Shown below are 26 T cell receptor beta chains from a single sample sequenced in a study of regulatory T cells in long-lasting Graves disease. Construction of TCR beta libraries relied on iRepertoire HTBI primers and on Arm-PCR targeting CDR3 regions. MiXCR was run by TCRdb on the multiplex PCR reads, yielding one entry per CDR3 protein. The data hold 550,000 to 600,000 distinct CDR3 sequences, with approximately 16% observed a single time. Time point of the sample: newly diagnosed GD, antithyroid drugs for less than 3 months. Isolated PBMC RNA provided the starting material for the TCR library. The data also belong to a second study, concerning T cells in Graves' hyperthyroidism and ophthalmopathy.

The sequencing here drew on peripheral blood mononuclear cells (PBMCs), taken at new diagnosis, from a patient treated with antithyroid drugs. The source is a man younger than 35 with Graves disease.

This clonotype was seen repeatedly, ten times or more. CDR3 loop: CASSHSLTSGSVGNEQFF. The CDR3 coding sequence is TGTGCCAGCAGCCATAGCCTGACTAGCGGGAGTGTAGGGAATGAGCAGTTCTTC. The chain combines TRBV11-2 with TRBJ2-1, with TRBD2 matching over 12 bases. The CDR3 runs to 18 residues. After removal of 5 bases from V and 7 bases from J, the junction contained 15 bases not matched to a gene. Germline V gives CDR1 SGHAT, CDR2 FQNNGV.

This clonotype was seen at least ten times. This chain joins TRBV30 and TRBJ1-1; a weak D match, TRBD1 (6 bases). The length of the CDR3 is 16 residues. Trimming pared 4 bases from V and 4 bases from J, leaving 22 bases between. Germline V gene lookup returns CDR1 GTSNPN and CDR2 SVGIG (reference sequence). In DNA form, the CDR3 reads TGTGCCTGGACTGCGGCCAACAGGGTTGGAGGCACTGAAGCTTTCTTT. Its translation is CAWTAANRVGGTEAFF.

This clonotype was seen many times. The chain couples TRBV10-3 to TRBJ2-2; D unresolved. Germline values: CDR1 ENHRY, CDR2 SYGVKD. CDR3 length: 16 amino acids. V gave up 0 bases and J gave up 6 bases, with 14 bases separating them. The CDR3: CAISESFSMAAGELFF. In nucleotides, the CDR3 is TGTGCCATCAGTGAGTCGTTCAGTATGGCCGCCGGGGAGCTGTTTTTT.

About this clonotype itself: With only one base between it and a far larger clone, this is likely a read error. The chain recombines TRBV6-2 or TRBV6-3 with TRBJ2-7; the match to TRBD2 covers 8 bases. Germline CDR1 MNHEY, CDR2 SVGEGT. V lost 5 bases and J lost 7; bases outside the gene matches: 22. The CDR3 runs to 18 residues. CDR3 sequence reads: CASSPSLSRVAGNNEQYF. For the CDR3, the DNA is TGTGCCAGCAGTCCTTCCCTCTCAAGGGTAGCGGGGAACAATGAGCAGTACTTC.

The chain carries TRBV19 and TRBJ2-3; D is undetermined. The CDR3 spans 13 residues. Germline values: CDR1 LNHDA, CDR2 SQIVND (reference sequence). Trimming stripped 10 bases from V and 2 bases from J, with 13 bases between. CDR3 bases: TGTGCCACTACGGGTTGGGCCACAGATACGCAGTATTTT. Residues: CATTGWATDTQYF. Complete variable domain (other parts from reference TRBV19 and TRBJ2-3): DGGITQSPKYLFRKEGQNVTLSCEQNLNHDAMYWYRQDPGQGLRLIYYSQIVNDFQKGDIAEGYSVSREKKESFPLTVTSAQKNPTAFYLCATTGWATDTQYFGPGTRLTVL.

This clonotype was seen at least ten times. The CDR3 loop is CASSLDGTYNEQFF. CDR3 bases: TGTGCCAGCAGTTTGGACGGGACCTACAATGAGCAGTTCTTC. The chain carries TRBV28 and TRBJ2-1; weak D call: TRBD2 (5 bases). CDR1 is MDHEN and CDR2 is SYDVKM in the germline V gene. Between the trimmed V and J ends, which lost 3 bases and 2 bases, there was a span of 8 bases. The CDR3 length is 14 residues.

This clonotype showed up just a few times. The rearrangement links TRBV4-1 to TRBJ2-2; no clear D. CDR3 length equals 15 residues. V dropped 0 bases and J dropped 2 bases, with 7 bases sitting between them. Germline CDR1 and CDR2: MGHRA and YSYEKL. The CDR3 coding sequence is TGCGCCAGCAGCCAAGATTGGCTTAACACCGGGGAGCTGTTTTTT. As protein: CASSQDWLNTGELFF.

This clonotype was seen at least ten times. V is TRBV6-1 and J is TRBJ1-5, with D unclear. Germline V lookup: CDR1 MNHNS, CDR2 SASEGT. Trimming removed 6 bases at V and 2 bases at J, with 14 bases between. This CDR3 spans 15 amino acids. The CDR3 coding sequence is TGTGCCAGCAGAAGAAGGGTTGTAGGCAATCAGCCCCAGCATTTT. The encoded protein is CASRRRVVGNQPQHF.

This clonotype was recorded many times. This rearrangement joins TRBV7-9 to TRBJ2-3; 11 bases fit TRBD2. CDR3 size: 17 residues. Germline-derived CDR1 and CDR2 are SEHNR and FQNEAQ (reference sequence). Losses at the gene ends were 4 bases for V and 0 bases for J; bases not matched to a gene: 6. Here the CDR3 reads CASSYASGRTSTDTQYF. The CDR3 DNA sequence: TGTGCCAGCAGCTATGCTAGCGGGAGGACTAGCACAGATACGCAGTATTTT.

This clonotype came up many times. CDR3 coding DNA: TGTGCCAGCAGTTTACCACTCACAGATACGCAGTATTTT. This gives the protein CASSLPLTDTQYF. The chain links TRBV28 to TRBJ2-3; D is undetermined. This CDR3 is built from 13 residues. Germline loops: CDR1 MDHEN, CDR2 SYDVKM. V was shortened by 2 bases and J by 2 bases, with 5 bases between the two germline ends. The complete variable domain, with remaining parts taken from reference TRBV28 and TRBJ2-3, reads DVKVTQSSRYLVKRTGEKVFLECVQDMDHENMFWYRQDPGLGLRLIYFSYDVKMKEKGDIPEGYSVSREKKERFSLILESASTNQTSMYLCASSLPLTDTQYFGPGTRLTVL.

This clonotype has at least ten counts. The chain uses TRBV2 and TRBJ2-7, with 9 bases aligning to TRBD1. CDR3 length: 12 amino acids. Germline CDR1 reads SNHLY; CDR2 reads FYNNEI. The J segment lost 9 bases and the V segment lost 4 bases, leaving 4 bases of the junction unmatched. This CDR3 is CASSGTGEAQYF. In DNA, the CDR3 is TGTGCCAGCAGTGGGACAGGGGAGGCGCAGTACTTC.

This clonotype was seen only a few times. CDR3 nucleotide sequence: TGTGCCAGCAGTTTCGGAGCGGGAAGGGAGACCCAGTACTTC. It translates to CASSFGAGRETQYF. The rearrangement uses TRBV28 and TRBJ2-5; 7 bases map to TRBD2. V gave up 3 bases and J gave up 5 bases; unmatched junction bases: 6. The germline gives CDR1 MDHEN, CDR2 SYDVKM. This CDR3 contains 14 residues. The full variable domain, with the rest looked up from reference TRBV28 and TRBJ2-5, is DVKVTQSSRYLVKRTGEKVFLECVQDMDHENMFWYRQDPGLGLRLIYFSYDVKMKEKGDIPEGYSVSREKKERFSLILESASTNQTSMYLCASSFGAGRETQYFGPGTRLLVL.

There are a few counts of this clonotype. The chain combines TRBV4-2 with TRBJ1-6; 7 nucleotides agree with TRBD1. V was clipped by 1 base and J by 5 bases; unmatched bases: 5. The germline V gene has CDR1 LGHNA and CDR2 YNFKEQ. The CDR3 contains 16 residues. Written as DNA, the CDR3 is TGTGCCAGCAGCCAAGCACAGGGGTTCAATAATTCACCCCTCCACTTT. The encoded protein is CASSQAQGFNNSPLHF.

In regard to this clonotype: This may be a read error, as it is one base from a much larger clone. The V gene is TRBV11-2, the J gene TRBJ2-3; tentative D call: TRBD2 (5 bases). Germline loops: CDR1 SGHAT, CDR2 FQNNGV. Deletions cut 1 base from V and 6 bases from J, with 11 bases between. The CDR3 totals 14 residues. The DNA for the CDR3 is TGTGCCAGCAGCTTAGTCTGGAGCGGTGATACGCAGTATTTT. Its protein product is CASSLVWSGDTQYF.

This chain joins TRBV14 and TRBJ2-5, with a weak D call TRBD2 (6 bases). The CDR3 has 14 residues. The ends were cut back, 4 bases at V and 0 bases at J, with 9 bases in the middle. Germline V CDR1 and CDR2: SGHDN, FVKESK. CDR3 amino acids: CASSPDYYQETQYF. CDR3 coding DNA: TGTGCCAGCAGCCCGGACTACTACCAAGAGACCCAGTACTTC.

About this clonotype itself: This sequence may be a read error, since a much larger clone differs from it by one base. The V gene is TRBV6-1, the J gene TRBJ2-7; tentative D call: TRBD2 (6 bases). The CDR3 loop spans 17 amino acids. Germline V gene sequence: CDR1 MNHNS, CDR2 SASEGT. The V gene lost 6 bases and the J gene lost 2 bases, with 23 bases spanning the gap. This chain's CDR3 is CASRPRILARDPYEQYF. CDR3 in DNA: TGTGCCAGCAGGCCCCGGATTCTAGCGAGAGACCCCTACGAGCAGTACTTC.

The CDR3 region is CASSQDVTGFYADTQYF. The CDR3 DNA reads as TGCGCCAGCAGCCAAGACGTGACAGGTTTTTATGCAGATACGCAGTATTTT. V gene TRBV4-1 combines with J gene TRBJ2-3; tentative D call: TRBD1 (6 bases). This CDR3 contains 17 residues. Germline V lookup: CDR1 MGHRA, CDR2 YSYEKL. With 0 bases removed from V and 4 bases from J, the gap between germline ends came to 17 bases.

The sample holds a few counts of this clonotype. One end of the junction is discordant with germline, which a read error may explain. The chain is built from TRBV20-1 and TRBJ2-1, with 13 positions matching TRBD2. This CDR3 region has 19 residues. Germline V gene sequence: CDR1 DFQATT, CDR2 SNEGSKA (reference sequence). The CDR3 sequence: CSAREAGLAGEFSYNGQFF. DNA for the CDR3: TGCAGTGCTAGAGAGGCAGGACTAGCGGGAGAATTTTCCTACAATGGGCAGTTCTTC.

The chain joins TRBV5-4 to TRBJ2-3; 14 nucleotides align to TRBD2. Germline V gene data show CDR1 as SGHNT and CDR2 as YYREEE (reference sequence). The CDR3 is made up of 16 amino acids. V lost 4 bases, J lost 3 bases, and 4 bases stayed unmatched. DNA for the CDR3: TGTGCCAGCAGCATGGGACTAGCGGGAGAAACAGATACGCAGTATTTT. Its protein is CASSMGLAGETDTQYF.

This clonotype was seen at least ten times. The CDR3 bases are TGCGCCAGCAGCTTTGCCTCCCTCTACGAGCAGTACTTC. As protein: CASSFASLYEQYF. The chain employs TRBV5-1 and TRBJ2-7; D uncertain. Looked up from germline, CDR1 is SGHRS and CDR2 is YFSETQ. The CDR3 is 13 residues long. The ends were cut back, 2 bases at V and 3 bases at J, with 9 bases in the middle.

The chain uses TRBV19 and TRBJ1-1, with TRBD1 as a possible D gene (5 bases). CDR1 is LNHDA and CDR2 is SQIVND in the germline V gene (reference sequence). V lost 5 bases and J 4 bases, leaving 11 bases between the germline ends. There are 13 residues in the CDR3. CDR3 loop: CASSWEGLTEAFF. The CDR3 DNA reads TGTGCCAGTAGTTGGGAGGGACTCACTGAAGCTTTCTTT.

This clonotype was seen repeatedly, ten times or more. The CDR3 spells CATSRETEAYNEQFF. The DNA for the CDR3 is TGTGCCACCAGCCGGGAAACAGAAGCCTACAATGAGCAGTTCTTC. This chain links TRBV24-1 with TRBJ2-1, with D possibly matching TRBD2 (5 bases). Trimming cost V 7 bases and J 2 bases, with 14 bases left between them. CDR3 size: 15 residues. Germline V lookup: CDR1 KGHDR, CDR2 SFDVKD.

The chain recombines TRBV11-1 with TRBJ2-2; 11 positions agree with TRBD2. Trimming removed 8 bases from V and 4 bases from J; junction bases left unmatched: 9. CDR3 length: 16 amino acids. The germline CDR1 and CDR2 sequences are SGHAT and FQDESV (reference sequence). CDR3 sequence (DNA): TGTGCCAGCGCCAGTAGCGGGAGGGCAGGCACCGGGGAGCTGTTTTTT. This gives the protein CASASSGRAGTGELFF.

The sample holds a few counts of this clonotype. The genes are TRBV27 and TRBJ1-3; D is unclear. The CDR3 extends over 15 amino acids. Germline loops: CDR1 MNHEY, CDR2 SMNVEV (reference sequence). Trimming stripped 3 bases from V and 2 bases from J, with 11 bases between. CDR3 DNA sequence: TGTGCCAGCAGTTTCCGGGGTATCGCTGGAAACACCATATATTTT. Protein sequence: CASSFRGIAGNTIYF.

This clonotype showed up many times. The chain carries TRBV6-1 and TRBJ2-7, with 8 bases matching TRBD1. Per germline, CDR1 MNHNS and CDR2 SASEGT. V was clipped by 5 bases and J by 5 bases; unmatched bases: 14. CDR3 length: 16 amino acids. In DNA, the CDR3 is TGTGCCAGCAGTCCCGTGAGCGCAGGGGGCTTGGACGAGCAGTACTTC. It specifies CASSPVSAGGLDEQYF.

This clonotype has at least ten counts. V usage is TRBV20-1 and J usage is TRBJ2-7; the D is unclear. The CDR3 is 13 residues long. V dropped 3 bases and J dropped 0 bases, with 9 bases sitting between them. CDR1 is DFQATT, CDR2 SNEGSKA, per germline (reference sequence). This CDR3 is CSASAVTSYEQYF. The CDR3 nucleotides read TGCAGTGCTAGTGCGGTGACCTCCTACGAGCAGTACTTC.